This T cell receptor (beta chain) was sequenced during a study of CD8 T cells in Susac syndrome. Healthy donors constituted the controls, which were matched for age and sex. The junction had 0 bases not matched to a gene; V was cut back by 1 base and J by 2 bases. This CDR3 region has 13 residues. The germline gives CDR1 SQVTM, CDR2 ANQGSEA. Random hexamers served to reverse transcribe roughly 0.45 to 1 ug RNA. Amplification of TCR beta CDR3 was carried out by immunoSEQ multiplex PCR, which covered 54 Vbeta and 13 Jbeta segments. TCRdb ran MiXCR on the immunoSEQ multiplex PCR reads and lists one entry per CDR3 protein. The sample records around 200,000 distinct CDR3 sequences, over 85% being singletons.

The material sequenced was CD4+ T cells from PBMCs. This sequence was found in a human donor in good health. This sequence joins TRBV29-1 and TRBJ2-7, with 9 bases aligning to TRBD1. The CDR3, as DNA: TGCAGCGTTGAAGGACAGGGGGCCTACGAGCAGTACTTC. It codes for CSVEGQGAYEQYF.